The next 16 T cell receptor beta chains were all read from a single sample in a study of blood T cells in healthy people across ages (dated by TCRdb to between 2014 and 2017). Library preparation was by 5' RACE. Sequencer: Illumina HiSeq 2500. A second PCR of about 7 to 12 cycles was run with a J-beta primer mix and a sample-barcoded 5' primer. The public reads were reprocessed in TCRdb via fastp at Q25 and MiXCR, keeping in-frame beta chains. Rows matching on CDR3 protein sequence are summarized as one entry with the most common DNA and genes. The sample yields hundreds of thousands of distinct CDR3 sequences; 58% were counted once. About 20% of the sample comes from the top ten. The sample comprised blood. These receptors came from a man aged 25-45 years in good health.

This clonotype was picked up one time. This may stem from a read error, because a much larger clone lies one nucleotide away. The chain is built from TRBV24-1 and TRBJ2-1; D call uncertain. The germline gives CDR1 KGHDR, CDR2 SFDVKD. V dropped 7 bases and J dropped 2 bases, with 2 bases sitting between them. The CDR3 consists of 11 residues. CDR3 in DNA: TGTGCCACCAGCACCTACAATGAGCAGTTCTTC. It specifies CATSTYNEQFF.

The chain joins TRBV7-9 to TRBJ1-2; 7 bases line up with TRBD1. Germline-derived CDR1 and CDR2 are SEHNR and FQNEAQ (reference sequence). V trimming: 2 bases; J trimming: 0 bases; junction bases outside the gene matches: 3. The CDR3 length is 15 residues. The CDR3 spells CASSLLGTANYGYTF. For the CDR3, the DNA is TGTGCCAGCAGCTTACTTGGGACAGCTAACTATGGCTACACCTTC.

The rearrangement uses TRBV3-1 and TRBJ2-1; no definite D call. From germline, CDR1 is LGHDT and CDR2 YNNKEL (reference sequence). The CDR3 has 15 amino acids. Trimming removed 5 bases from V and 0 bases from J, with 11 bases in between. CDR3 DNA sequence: TGTGCCAGCAGCACGGATCCCCGCTCCTACAATGAGCAGTTCTTC. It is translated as CASSTDPRSYNEQFF.

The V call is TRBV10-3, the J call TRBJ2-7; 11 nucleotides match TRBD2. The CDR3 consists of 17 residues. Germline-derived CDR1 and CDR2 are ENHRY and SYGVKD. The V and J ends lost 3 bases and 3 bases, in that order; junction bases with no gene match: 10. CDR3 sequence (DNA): TGTGCCATCAGTGACCCCGGCACTAGCGGGAGCTACTACGAGCAGTACTTC. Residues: CAISDPGTSGSYYEQYF.

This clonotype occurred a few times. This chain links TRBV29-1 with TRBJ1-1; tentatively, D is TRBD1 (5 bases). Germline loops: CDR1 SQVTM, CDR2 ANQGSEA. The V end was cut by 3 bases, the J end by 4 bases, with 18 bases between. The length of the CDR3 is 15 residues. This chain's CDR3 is CSVDRGVGRLTEAFF. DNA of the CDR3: TGCAGCGTTGATCGGGGGGTGGGACGTCTCACTGAAGCTTTCTTT.

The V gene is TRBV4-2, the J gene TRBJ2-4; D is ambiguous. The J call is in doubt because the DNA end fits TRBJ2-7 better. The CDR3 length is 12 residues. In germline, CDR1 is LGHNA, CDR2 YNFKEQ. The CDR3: CASSQEFDEQYF. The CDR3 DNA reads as TGTGCCAGCAGCCAAGAATTTGACGAGCAGTACTTC.

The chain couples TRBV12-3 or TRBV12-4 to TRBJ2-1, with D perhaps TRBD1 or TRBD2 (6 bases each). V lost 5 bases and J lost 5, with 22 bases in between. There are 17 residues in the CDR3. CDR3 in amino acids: CASSPSVFGGPNNEQFF. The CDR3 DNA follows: TGTGCCAGCAGTCCTTCTGTATTTGGGGGGCCCAACAATGAGCAGTTCTTC.

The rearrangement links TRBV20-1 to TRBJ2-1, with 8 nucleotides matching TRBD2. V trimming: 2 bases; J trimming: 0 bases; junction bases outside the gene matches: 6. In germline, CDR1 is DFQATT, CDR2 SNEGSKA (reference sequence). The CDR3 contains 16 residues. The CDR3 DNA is TGCAGTGCTAGACCCGGAAGCGGGAGCTCCTACAATGAGCAGTTCTTC. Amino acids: CSARPGSGSSYNEQFF.

The CDR3 spells CSARDPPRESPLGEPWDEQFF. CDR3 sequence (DNA): TGCAGTGCTAGAGATCCGCCCCGCGAGTCTCCTTTAGGAGAACCCTGGGATGAGCAGTTCTTC. J is TRBJ2-1 and V is TRBV20-1; D is ambiguous. Per germline, CDR1 DFQATT and CDR2 SNEGSKA (reference sequence). Trimming left V 0 bases short and J 8 bases short, with 35 bases between. The CDR3 runs 21 residues.

The chain's CDR3 is CASSSGGLAVNEQFF. The CDR3 DNA follows: TGCGCCAGCAGCTCAGGTGGACTAGCGGTTAATGAGCAGTTCTTC. This chain links TRBV5-1 with TRBJ2-1, with TRBD2 identical over 10 bases. The junction had 7 bases not matched to a gene; V was cut back by 3 bases and J by 7 bases. The CDR3 sequence is 15 residues long. Germline loops: CDR1 SGHRS, CDR2 YFSETQ.

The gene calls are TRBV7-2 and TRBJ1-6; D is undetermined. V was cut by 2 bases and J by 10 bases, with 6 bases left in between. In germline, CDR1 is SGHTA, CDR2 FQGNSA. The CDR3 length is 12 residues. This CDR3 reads CASSLLGSPLHF. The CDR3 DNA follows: TGTGCCAGCAGCTTACTGGGGTCACCCCTCCACTTT.

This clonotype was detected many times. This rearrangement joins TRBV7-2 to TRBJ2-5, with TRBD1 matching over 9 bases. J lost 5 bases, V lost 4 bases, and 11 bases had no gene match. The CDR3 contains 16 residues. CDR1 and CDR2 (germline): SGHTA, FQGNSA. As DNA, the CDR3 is TGTGCCAGCAGCTCGCTCCTAACAGGGGGCAGGGAGACCCAGTACTTC. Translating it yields CASSSLLTGGRETQYF.

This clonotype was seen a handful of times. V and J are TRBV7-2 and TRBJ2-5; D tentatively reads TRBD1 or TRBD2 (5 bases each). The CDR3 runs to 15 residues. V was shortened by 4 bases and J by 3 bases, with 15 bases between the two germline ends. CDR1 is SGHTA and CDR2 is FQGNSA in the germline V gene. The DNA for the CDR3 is TGTGCCAGCAGCTCCGGGACGGTTGAAAAAGAGACCCAGTACTTC. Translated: CASSSGTVEKETQYF.

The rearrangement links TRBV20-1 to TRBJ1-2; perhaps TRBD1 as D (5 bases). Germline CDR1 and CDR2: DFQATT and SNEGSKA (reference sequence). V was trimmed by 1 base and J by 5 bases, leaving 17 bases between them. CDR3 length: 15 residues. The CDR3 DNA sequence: TGCAGTGCTAGAGCGGACACGTCTACCCCGTATGGCTACACCTTC. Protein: CSARADTSTPYGYTF.

DNA of the CDR3: TGTGCCAGCAGTAACGACAGGGTCAAAGTCTACACCTTC. It is translated as CASSNDRVKVYTF. The chain couples TRBV27 to TRBJ1-2; 7 bases are a match to TRBD1. Germline V gives CDR1 MNHEY, CDR2 SMNVEV (reference sequence). V shed 5 bases and J 10 bases; nucleotides not matched to a gene: 10. The CDR3 length is 13 residues.

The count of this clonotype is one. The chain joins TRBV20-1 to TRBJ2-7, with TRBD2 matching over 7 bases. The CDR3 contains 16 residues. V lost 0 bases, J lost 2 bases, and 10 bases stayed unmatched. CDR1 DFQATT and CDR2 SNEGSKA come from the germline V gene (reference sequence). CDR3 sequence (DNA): TGCAGTGCTAGAGATCCAAGCGGGACCCCAGCCTACGAGCAGTACTTC. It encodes CSARDPSGTPAYEQYF.